The clone carrying this TCR beta chain was seen more than once but under ten times. Some base is ambiguous or went unread, and X replaces its residue. Stated treatment: preoperative locoregional IRX-2 cytokine immunotherapy. This phase Ib study tested locoregional IRX-2 cytokine immunotherapy given before surgery. This entry comes from a study of preoperative IRX-2 immunotherapy in early breast cancer. The protocol was immunoSEQ multiplex PCR, while the TCRdb copy is restricted to in-frame clones and leaves out a portion. This table has around 88,000 clones, about nine tenths appearing once. CDR1 is KGHSH and CDR2 is LQKENI in the germline V gene. V was pared by 3 bases and J by 5 bases, with 3 bases of the junction left unmatched. The CDR3 totals 15 residues.

The sequence was obtained from a human donor with breast cancer. Here the sequenced sample was tumor tissue, taken after IRX-2 immunotherapy. The V call is TRBV18, the J call TRBJ1-6; 8 bases match TRBD1. The CDR3 DNA follows: TGTGCCAGCTCACCCSAGACAGGGGATAATTCACCCCTCCACTTT. The encoded protein is CASSPXTGDNSPLHF.